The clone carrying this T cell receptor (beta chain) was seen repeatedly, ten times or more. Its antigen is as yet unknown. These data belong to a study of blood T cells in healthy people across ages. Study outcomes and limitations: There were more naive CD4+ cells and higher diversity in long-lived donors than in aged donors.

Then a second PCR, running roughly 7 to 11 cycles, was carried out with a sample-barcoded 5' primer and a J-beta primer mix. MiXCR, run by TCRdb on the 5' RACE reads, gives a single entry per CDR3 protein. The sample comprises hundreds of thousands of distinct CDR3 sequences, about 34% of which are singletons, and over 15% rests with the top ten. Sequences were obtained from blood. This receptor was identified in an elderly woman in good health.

The CDR3 DNA reads TGTGCCTGGAGTCCTTCAGGGGTAGAGGAGCAGTTCTTC. The encoded protein is CAWSPSGVEEQFF. The chain uses TRBV30 and TRBJ2-1; D might be TRBD1 (6 bases). The V and J ends lost 2 bases and 10 bases respectively, with 15 bases between them. The CDR3 is 13 amino acids. The germline CDR1 and CDR2 sequences are GTSNPN and SVGIG (reference sequence).